This is a list of T cell receptor beta chains from one sample in a study of metastatic and nonmetastatic thyroid tumors. With MiXCR, TCRdb reprocessed the PCR reads. This table has roughly 25,000 clones, 13% appearing once. The sample comprised blood. The receptors shown here come from a female donor with papillary thyroid cancer or a benign thyroid nodule (not recorded which). Some clones in this sample may be carry-over from other donors' samples. Each CDR3 is given with its conserved first and last residue. A D gene is named only where the DNA matches it firmly. Only some rows state a clone size, as once, few, many or a class for expanded clones.

clone size: many; V gene: TRBV7-3; D gene: NA; J gene: TRBJ2-5; CDR3 protein: CASSRGGSGETQYF; CDR3 DNA: TGTGCCAGCAGCCGAGGGGGTTCAGGAGAGACCCAGTACTTC
clone size: NA; V gene: TRBV27; D gene: TRBD1; J gene: TRBJ1-1; CDR3 protein: CASSYSGTGGWTEAFF; CDR3 DNA: TGTGCCAGCAGTTATTCCGGGACAGGGGGGTGGACTGAAGCCTTCTTT
clone size: many; V gene: TRBV5-5; D gene: TRBD2; J gene: TRBJ2-3; CDR3 protein: CASSTHSGSADTQYF; CDR3 DNA: TGTGCCAGCAGCACCCATAGCGGGAGTGCAGATACGCAGTATTTT
clone size: few; V gene: TRBV6-6; D gene: TRBD2; J gene: TRBJ2-3; CDR3 protein: CASRGTHCTSGTIDTQYF; CDR3 DNA: TGTGCCAGCAGGGGGACGCATTGTACTAGCGGGACGATAGATACGCAGTATTTT
clone size: many; V gene: TRBV2; D gene: NA; J gene: TRBJ1-5; CDR3 protein: CASSGGAQPQHF; CDR3 DNA: TGTGCCAGCAGTGGGGGGGCCCAACCCCAGCATTTT
clone size: many; V gene: TRBV6-5; D gene: TRBD1; J gene: TRBJ1-1; CDR3 protein: CASSYSTMRTGGITEAFF; CDR3 DNA: TGTGCCAGCAGTTACTCTACTATGAGGACAGGTGGGATCACTGAAGCTTTCTTT
clone size: NA; V gene: TRBV6-1; D gene: NA; J gene: TRBJ1-2; CDR3 protein: CASSPQWPNYGYTF; CDR3 DNA: TGTGCCAGCAGTCCACAGTGGCCTAACTATGGCTACACTTTC
clone size: many; V gene: TRBV7-9; D gene: TRBD1; J gene: TRBJ1-4; CDR3 protein: CASSRTGTNEKLFF; CDR3 DNA: TGTGCCAGCAGCCGGACAGGAACTAATGAAAAACTGTTTTTT
clone size: NA; V gene: TRBV4-1; D gene: TRBD2; J gene: TRBJ2-1; CDR3 protein: CASSQDPVGTSGSNEQFF; CDR3 DNA: TGCGCCAGCAGCCAAGACCCCGTTGGGACTAGCGGGTCTAATGAGCAGTTCTTC
clone size: many; V gene: TRBV9; D gene: NA; J gene: TRBJ1-6; CDR3 protein: CASSLQGMNNSPLHF; CDR3 DNA: TGTGCCAGCAGCCTGCAGGGAATGAATAATTCACCCCTCCACTTT
clone size: many; V gene: TRBV20-1; D gene: NA; J gene: TRBJ2-5; CDR3 protein: CSAFKEETQYF; CDR3 DNA: TGCAGTGCTTTTAAAGAAGAGACCCAGTACTTC
clone size: many; V gene: TRBV6-1; D gene: TRBD1; J gene: TRBJ1-2; CDR3 protein: CASRLGTADYGYTF; CDR3 DNA: TGTGCCAGCAGACTTGGGACAGCCGACTATGGCTACACCTTC
clone size: NA; V gene: TRBV5-1; D gene: TRBD1; J gene: TRBJ2-7; CDR3 protein: CASSPGTGILYEQYF; CDR3 DNA: TGCGCCAGCAGCCCCGGGACAGGCATTCTCTACGAGCAGTACTTC
clone size: many; V gene: TRBV10-3; D gene: NA; J gene: TRBJ1-6; CDR3 protein: CAISARDGNSPLHF; CDR3 DNA: TGTGCCATCAGTGCCCGGGACGGAAATTCACCCCTCCACTTT
clone size: many; V gene: TRBV2; D gene: NA; J gene: TRBJ2-1; CDR3 protein: CASSEEATDYNEQFF; CDR3 DNA: TGTGCCAGCAGTGAAGAAGCGACCGACTACAATGAGCAGTTCTTC
clone size: medium-sized; V gene: TRBV27; D gene: TRBD2; J gene: TRBJ2-1; CDR3 protein: CASSLSRTGLAAYNEQFF; CDR3 DNA: TGTGCCAGCAGTTTATCGCGAACAGGACTAGCGGCCTACAATGAGCAGTTCTTC
clone size: many; V gene: TRBV5-5; D gene: NA; J gene: TRBJ1-4; CDR3 protein: CASSLRGPATNEKLFF; CDR3 DNA: TGTGCCAGCAGCTTGCGGGGCCCTGCAACTAATGAAAAACTGTTTTTT
clone size: many; V gene: TRBV3-1; D gene: NA; J gene: TRBJ1-4; CDR3 protein: CASSQDGQRKEKLFF; CDR3 DNA: TGTGCCAGCAGCCAAGATGGACAGCGTAAGGAAAAACTGTTTTTT
clone size: many; V gene: TRBV4-2; D gene: NA; J gene: TRBJ1-1; CDR3 protein: CASSLPRGEGMNTEAFF; CDR3 DNA: TGTGCCAGCAGCCTCCCCCGGGGGGAGGGGATGAACACTGAAGCTTTCTTT
clone size: many; V gene: TRBV28; D gene: NA; J gene: TRBJ2-1; CDR3 protein: CASGLINEQFF; CDR3 DNA: TGTGCCAGCGGCCTCATAAATGAGCAGTTCTTC
clone size: NA; V gene: TRBV30; D gene: NA; J gene: TRBJ2-5; CDR3 protein: CAWSMRAIGTQYF; CDR3 DNA: TGTGCCTGGTCGATGAGAGCAATAGGGACCCAGTACTTC
clone size: NA; V gene: TRBV19; D gene: TRBD1; J gene: TRBJ1-1; CDR3 protein: CASSRTGGWTEAFF; CDR3 DNA: TGTGCCAGTAGTCGGACAGGGGGTTGGACTGAAGCTTTCTTT
clone size: many; V gene: TRBV6-1; D gene: NA; J gene: TRBJ1-2; CDR3 protein: CASSPLGGVYGYTF; CDR3 DNA: TGTGCCAGCAGTCCGCTGGGGGGGGTCTATGGCTACACCTTC
clone size: NA; V gene: TRBV24-1; D gene: NA; J gene: TRBJ1-2; CDR3 protein: CATSDSGTEYGYTF; CDR3 DNA: TGTGCCACCAGTGATTCCGGGACGGAATATGGCTACACCTTT
clone size: many; V gene: TRBV5-5; D gene: TRBD1; J gene: TRBJ1-6; CDR3 protein: CASSHLDREGSPLHF; CDR3 DNA: TGTGCCAGCAGCCACCTGGACAGGGAGGGATCACCCCTCCACTTT
clone size: many; V gene: TRBV6-1; D gene: TRBD1; J gene: TRBJ2-5; CDR3 protein: CASSKGAEETQYF; CDR3 DNA: TGTGCCAGCAGCAAGGGGGCGGAGGAGACCCAGTACTTC
clone size: many; V gene: TRBV30; D gene: NA; J gene: TRBJ1-5; CDR3 protein: CAWGKGTPQHF; CDR3 DNA: TGTGCCTGGGGAAAGGGCACCCCCCAGCATTTT
clone size: many; V gene: TRBV19; D gene: NA; J gene: TRBJ1-1; CDR3 protein: CASSVEGLNTEAFF; CDR3 DNA: TGTGCCAGTAGTGTCGAGGGCCTGAACACTGAAGCTTTCTTT
clone size: NA; V gene: TRBV6-4; D gene: NA; J gene: TRBJ2-1; CDR3 protein: CASSDSASNKQFF; CDR3 DNA: TGTGCCAGCAGTGACTCGGCTAGCAATAAGCAGTTCTTC
clone size: many; V gene: TRBV30; D gene: TRBD1; J gene: TRBJ1-1; CDR3 protein: CAWSPGTVTEAFF; CDR3 DNA: TGTGCCTGGAGTCCCGGGACAGTCACTGAAGCTTTCTTT
clone size: many; V gene: TRBV6-1; D gene: NA; J gene: TRBJ2-7; CDR3 protein: CASSFGPFYEQYF; CDR3 DNA: TGTGCCAGCAGCTTCGGACCGTTCTACGAGCAGTACTTC
clone size: many; V gene: TRBV4-2; D gene: TRBD2; J gene: TRBJ2-1; CDR3 protein: CASSQDIAGGPDEQFF; CDR3 DNA: TGTGCCAGCAGCCAAGATATAGCGGGAGGGCCGGATGAGCAGTTCTTC
clone size: few; V gene: TRBV10-3; D gene: TRBD2; J gene: TRBJ2-7; CDR3 protein: CAISASVPAGGGEQYF; CDR3 DNA: TGTGCCATCAGTGCTTCGGTACCAGCGGGAGGCGGGGAGCAGTACTTC
clone size: NA; V gene: TRBV4-2; D gene: NA; J gene: TRBJ2-1; CDR3 protein: CAIRRGTNDDNEQFF; CDR3 DNA: TGTGCCATCAGACGTGGGACAAACGACGACAATGAGCAGTTCTTC
clone size: many; V gene: TRBV4-2; D gene: TRBD1; J gene: TRBJ1-1; CDR3 protein: CASSQRWDRGNTEAFF; CDR3 DNA: TGTGCCAGCAGCCAAAGATGGGACAGGGGAAACACTGAAGCTTTCTTT
clone size: NA; V gene: TRBV20-1; D gene: NA; J gene: TRBJ1-2; CDR3 protein: CSARAGQLNYGYTF; CDR3 DNA: TGCAGTGCTAGAGCCGGACAGTTGAACTATGGCTACACCTTC
clone size: many; V gene: TRBV7-9; D gene: NA; J gene: TRBJ1-2; CDR3 protein: CASSLALLGYGYTF; CDR3 DNA: TGTGCCAGCAGCTTAGCGCTCCTAGGCTATGGCTACACCTTC
clone size: NA; V gene: TRBV7-9; D gene: NA; J gene: TRBJ2-7; CDR3 protein: CVSSPPAGLAYEQYF; CDR3 DNA: TGTGTCAGCAGCCCCCCTGCCGGGTTAGCCTACGAGCAGTACTTC
clone size: many; V gene: TRBV20-1; D gene: NA; J gene: TRBJ1-5; CDR3 protein: CSASQRVFGNQPQHF; CDR3 DNA: TGCAGTGCTAGTCAACGGGTATTTGGCAATCAGCCCCAGCATTTT
clone size: many; V gene: TRBV20-1; D gene: NA; J gene: TRBJ2-3; CDR3 protein: CSADPGTSTDTQYF; CDR3 DNA: TGCAGTGCAGACCCCGGGACTTCCACAGATACGCAGTATTTT
clone size: NA; V gene: TRBV13; D gene: NA; J gene: TRBJ2-7; CDR3 protein: CASSLVASYEQYF; CDR3 DNA: TGTGCCAGTAGCTTAGTCGCGTCCTACGAGCAGTACTTC
clone size: many; V gene: TRBV18; D gene: NA; J gene: TRBJ2-3; CDR3 protein: CASSPLADPGTDTQYF; CDR3 DNA: TGTGCCAGCTCACCATTAGCGGACCCCGGCACAGATACGCAGTATTTT
clone size: many; V gene: TRBV24-1; D gene: TRBD2; J gene: TRBJ2-7; CDR3 protein: CAPPGSGRLQYEQYF; CDR3 DNA: TGTGCCCCACCGGGTAGCGGGAGACTACAGTACGAGCAGTACTTC
clone size: many; V gene: TRBV5-1; D gene: TRBD2; J gene: TRBJ2-5; CDR3 protein: CASSPDTSGQETQYF; CDR3 DNA: TGCGCCAGCAGCCCTGACACTAGCGGACAAGAGACCCAGTACTTC
clone size: many; V gene: TRBV5-1; D gene: TRBD2; J gene: TRBJ2-1; CDR3 protein: CASSLVLAELGRSYNEQFF; CDR3 DNA: TGCGCCAGCAGCTTGGTCCTAGCGGAGTTAGGGCGCTCCTACAATGAGCAGTTCTTC
clone size: many; V gene: TRBV20-1; D gene: NA; J gene: TRBJ1-1; CDR3 protein: CSARVVSGLNTEAFF; CDR3 DNA: TGCAGTGCTCGAGTCGTCTCGGGCCTGAACACTGAAGCTTTCTTT
clone size: many; V gene: TRBV12-3/TRBV12-4; D gene: NA; J gene: TRBJ1-2; CDR3 protein: CASSFDRRGSDTF; CDR3 DNA: TGTGCCAGCAGTTTCGATCGCAGGGGCAGCGACACCTTC